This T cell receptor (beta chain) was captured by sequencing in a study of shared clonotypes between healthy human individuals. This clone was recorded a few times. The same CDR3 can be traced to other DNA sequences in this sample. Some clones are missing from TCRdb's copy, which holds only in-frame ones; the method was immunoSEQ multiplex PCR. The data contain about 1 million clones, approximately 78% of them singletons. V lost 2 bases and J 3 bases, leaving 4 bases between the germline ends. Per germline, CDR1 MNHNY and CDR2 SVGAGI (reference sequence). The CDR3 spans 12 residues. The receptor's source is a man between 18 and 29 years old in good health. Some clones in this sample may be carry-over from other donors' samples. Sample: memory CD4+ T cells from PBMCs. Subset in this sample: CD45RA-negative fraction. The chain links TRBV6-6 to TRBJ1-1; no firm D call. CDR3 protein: CASSYRYTEAFF. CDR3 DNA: TGTGCCAGCAGTTACCGGTACACTGAAGCTTTCTTT.